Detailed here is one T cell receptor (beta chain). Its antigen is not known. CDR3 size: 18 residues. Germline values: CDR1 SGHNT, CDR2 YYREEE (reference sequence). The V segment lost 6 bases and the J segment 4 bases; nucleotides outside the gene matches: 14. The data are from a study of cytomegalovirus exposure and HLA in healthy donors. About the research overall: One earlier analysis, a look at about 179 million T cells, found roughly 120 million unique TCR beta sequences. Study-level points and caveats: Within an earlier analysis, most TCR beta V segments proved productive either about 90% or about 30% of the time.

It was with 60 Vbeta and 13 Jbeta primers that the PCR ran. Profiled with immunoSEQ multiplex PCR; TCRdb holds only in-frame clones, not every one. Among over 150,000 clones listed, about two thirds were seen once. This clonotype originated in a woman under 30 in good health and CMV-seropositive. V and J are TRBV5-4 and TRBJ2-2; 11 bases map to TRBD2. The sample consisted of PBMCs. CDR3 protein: CASTLGTSGPGGTGELFF. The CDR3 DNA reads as TGTGCCAGCACTCTGGGGACTAGCGGTCCCGGAGGCACCGGGGAGCTGTTTTTT.